This TCR beta chain was captured in a study of Graves' ophthalmopathy and Graves' hyperthyroidism (dated by TCRdb to 2017 to 2018). A note on the overall study: Peripheral blood samples were taken at the time of initial diagnosis, before any treatment was given. The study used TCR beta repertoire signatures to distinguish Graves' ophthalmopathy from Graves' hyperthyroidism and to predict progression to ophthalmopathy. In total, approximately 130 blood samples were TCR-sequenced: approximately 42 ophthalmopathy, some 80 hyperthyroidism and approximately 17 hyperthyroidism-to-ophthalmopathy patients. To explore V-J signatures distinguishing ophthalmopathy from hyperthyroidism, a discovery set of some 100 patients (43 ophthalmopathy, over 55 stable hyperthyroidism) was enrolled. An independent validation cohort was composed of some 19 hyperthyroidism patients and roughly 16 patients who later progressed from hyperthyroidism to ophthalmopathy. In roughly 6 hyperthyroidism patients, the T-cell repertoires found in thyroid tissue were compared with those found in blood. Following sampling, methimazole starting at 30 mg daily was administered to hyperthyroidism patients, and high-dose intravenous methylprednisolone was administered to ophthalmopathy patients.

This clonotype was recorded at least ten times. The antigen this receptor binds is unknown. There are no base qualities to consult, and no much larger clone falls within one base. Study-level results and caveats: Most expanded thyroid clonotypes with a frequency above 0.001 also appeared in blood, which suggests that blood repertoires may reflect the immune response in the thyroid. In cross-validation, the 13-signature model distinguished ophthalmopathy from stable hyperthyroidism with roughly 90% sensitivity and 81.08% specificity, and in the test set the corresponding values were approximately 80% and 68%. In validation, the model predicted ophthalmopathy progression with more than 55% sensitivity and roughly 78% specificity; more than ten predicted patients were CT-confirmed with GO in a median of approximately six months. No statistical method was used to set the sample size in advance, and the investigators knew which group each participant was assigned to.

Based on the germline V gene, the CDR1 and CDR2 sequences are MNHNS and SASEGT. V is clipped by 8 bases and J by 6 bases, and the sequence between their germline boundaries is 10 bases long. The CDR3, cysteine through phenylalanine, is 11 amino acids long. Only the CDR3 DNA stays, 33 bases, in frame from base 1. Stable hyperthyroidism was defined as no progression to ophthalmopathy within 18 months of follow-up. Hyperthyroidism patients were newly diagnosed, were aged 18 to 65 years, and had a disease duration under 2 months. Patients were excluded if they had other autoimmune diseases, uncontrolled infections, pregnancy or lactation. Clinical symptoms, serum thyroxine, TRAb, thyroid ultrasound and orbital computed tomography formed the basis of the diagnosis. PBMCs were isolated from about 10 ml of fresh peripheral blood by Ficoll-Paque density gradient centrifugation. Trizol reagent was used to extract the total RNA, and its quality was then checked on an Agilent 2100 Bioanalyzer.

For repertoire sequencing, TCR beta CDR3 regions were amplified from RNA transcripts. The first round was an RT-PCR using HTBI primers with the Qiagen OneStep RT-PCR kit, and this first round was followed by a second-round multiplex PCR, then size selection and purification. Sequencing of the libraries was carried out on an Illumina HiSeq2000 in paired-end mode with 100 bp reads. As for the authors' bioinformatics: SOAPnuke was used to process the reads, throwing out any read that had adapters, had uncalled bases, had a mean Phred below 15, or lacked an exact constant-primer or identifier match. High-quality paired reads were merged with COPE v1.2.5. Clonotypes were defined as unique nucleotide sequences and were aligned to IMGT TRB V, D and J references using MiTCR v1.1. The analysis was limited to V-J combinations with a frequency above 0.0001, which together covered over 99% of the repertoires. A TCR clonal expansion and chaos score per V-J combination was defined as the ratio of F50 clonal expansion to chaos observed in the TCRdist matrix. Welch's t-statistics and random forest were used to reduce the features to 13 V-J combinations, which were then used as input to a naive Bayes classifier. The similarity between thyroid and blood repertoires was quantified using the Morisita-Horn index. TCRdb redid the processing of the public reads, applying fastp at Q25 and MiXCR, and retained in-frame beta chains. One record per CDR3 amino acid sequence lists the most common genes and DNA. The V and J calls, along with clone size, are taken from TCRdb and not from the paper's own processing. This sample holds 400,000 or so distinct CDR3 sequences; approximately 18% were observed only once. Clones ranked in the top ten supply 2% to 3% of the sample.

The sequence is built from TRBV6-1 and TRBJ1-1; the D gene identity is not certain. The origin of this receptor is an adult woman with stable Graves' hyperthyroidism. The specimen sequenced was peripheral blood. This receptor carries the CDR3 CASQQSSEAFF. The DNA sequence follows: TGTGCCAGCCAACAATCTTCTGAAGCTTTCTTT.